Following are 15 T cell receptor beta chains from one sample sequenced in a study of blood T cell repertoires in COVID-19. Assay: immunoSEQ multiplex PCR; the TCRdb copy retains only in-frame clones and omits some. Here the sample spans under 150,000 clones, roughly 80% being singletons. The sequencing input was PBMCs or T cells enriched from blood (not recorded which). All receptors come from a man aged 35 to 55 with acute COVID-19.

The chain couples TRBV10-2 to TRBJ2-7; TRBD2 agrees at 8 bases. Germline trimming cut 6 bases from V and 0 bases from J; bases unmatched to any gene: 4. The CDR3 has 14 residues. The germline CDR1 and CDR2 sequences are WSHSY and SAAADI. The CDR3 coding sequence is TGCGCCAGCAGGGGACTAGGGGGCTCCTACGAGCAGTACTTC. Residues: CASRGLGGSYEQYF.

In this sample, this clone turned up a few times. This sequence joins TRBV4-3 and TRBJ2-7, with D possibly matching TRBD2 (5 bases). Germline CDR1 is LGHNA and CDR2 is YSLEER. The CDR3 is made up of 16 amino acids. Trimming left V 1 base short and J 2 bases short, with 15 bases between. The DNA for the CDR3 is TGCGCCAGCAGCCAAGGAGGTTACGGGGAAACCTACGAGCAGTACTTC. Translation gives CASSQGGYGETYEQYF.

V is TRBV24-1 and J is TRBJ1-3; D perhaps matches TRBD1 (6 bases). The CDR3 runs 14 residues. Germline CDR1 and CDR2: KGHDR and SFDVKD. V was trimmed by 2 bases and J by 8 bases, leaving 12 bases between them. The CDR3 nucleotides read TGTGCCACCAGTGATTCCCAGACAGGCGACACCATATATTTT. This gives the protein CATSDSQTGDTIYF.

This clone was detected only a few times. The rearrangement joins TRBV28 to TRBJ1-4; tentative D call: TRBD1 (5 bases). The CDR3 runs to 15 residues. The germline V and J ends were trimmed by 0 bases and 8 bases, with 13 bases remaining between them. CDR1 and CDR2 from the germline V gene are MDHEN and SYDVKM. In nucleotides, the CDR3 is TGTGCCAGCAGTTTATGGGGGCGGGGGTCGGAAAAACTGTTTTTT. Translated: CASSLWGRGSEKLFF.

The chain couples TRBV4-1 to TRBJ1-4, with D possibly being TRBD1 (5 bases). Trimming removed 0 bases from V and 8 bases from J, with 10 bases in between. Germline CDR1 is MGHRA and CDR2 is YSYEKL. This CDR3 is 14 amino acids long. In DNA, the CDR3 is TGCGCCAGCAGCCAAGATACAGGTAGAGAAAAACTGTTTTTT. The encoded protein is CASSQDTGREKLFF.

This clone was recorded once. The CDR3 is CASLGGSVSGELFF. The CDR3 DNA follows: TGTGCCTCCTTGGGCGGGAGTGTTTCCGGGGAGCTGTTTTTT. The chain is built from TRBV10-3 and TRBJ2-2; TRBD2 agrees at 7 bases. In germline, CDR1 is ENHRY, CDR2 SYGVKD. The CDR3 sequence is 14 residues long. The J segment lost 6 bases and the V segment lost 11 bases, leaving 12 bases of the junction unmatched.

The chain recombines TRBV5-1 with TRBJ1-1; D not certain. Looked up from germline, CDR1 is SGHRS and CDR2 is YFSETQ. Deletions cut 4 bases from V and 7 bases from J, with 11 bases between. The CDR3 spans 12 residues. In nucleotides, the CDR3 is TGCGCCAGCAGCCCCGAGGTAGGTGAAGCTTTCTTT. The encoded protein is CASSPEVGEAFF.

CDR3 nucleotide sequence: TGTGCCAGCAGCAATCTTAATCAGCCCCAGCATTTT. It is translated as CASSNLNQPQHF. The rearrangement joins TRBV11-2 to TRBJ1-5; the D is unclear. The germline V gene has CDR1 SGHAT and CDR2 FQNNGV. Deletions cut 5 bases from V and 4 bases from J, with 6 bases between. The CDR3 is made up of 12 amino acids.

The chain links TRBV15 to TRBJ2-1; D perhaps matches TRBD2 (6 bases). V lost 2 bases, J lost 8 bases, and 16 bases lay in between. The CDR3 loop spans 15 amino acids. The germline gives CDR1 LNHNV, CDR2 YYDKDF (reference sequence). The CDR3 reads CATSRTPGVWDEQFF. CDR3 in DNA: TGTGCCACCAGCAGAACCCCGGGGGTTTGGGATGAGCAGTTCTTC.

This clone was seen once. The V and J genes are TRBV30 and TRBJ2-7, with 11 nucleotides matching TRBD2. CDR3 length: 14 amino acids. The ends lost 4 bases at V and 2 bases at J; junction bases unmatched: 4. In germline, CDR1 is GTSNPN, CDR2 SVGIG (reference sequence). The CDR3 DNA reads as TGTGCCTGGACCTCTAGCGGGGGGACCTACGAGCAGTACTTC. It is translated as CAWTSSGGTYEQYF. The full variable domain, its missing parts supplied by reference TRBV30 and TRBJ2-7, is SQTIHQWPATLVQPVGSPLSLECTVEGTSNPNLYWYRQAAGRGLQLLFYSVGIGQISSEVPQNLSASRPQDRQFILSSKKLLLSDSGFYLCAWTSSGGTYEQYFGPGTRLTVT.

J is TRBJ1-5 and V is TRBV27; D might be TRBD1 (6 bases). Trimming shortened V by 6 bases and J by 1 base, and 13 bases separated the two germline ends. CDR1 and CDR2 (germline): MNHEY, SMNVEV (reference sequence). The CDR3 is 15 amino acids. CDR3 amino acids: CASSRGRQSNQPQHF. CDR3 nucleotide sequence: TGTGCCAGCAGCAGGGGACGGCAAAGCAATCAGCCCCAGCATTTT.

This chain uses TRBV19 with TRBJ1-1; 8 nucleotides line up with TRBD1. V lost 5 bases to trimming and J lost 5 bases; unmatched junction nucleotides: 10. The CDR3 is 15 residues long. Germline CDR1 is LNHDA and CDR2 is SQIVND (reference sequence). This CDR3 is CASSPGGSRGTEAFF. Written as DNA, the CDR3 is TGTGCCAGTAGTCCAGGGGGCAGTCGGGGGACTGAAGCTTTCTTT.

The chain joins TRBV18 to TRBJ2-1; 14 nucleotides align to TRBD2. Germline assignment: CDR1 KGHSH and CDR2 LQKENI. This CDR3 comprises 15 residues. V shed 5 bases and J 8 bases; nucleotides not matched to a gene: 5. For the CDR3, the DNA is TGTGCCAGCTCATCCGGGACTAGCGGGAGATATGAGCAGTTCTTC. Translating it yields CASSSGTSGRYEQFF.

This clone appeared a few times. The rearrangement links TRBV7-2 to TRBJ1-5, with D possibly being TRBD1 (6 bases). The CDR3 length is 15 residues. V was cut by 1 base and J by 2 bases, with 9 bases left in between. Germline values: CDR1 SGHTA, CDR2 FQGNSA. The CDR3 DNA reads TGTGCCAGCAGCTTAGACAGGGTGCGCAATCAGCCCCAGCATTTT. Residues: CASSLDRVRNQPQHF.

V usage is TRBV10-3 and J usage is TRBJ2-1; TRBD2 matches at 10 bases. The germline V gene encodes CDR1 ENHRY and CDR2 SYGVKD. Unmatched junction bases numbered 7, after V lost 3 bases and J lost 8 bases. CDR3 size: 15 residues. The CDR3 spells CAISESGRALDEQFF. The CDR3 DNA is TGTGCCATCAGTGAAAGCGGGAGGGCCCTCGATGAGCAGTTCTTC.